The clone carrying this T cell receptor beta chain was recorded only once. The antigen is not known. Cultured CD4+ T cell DNA was sequenced using the Oncomine TCR Beta short-read assay. MiXCR, applied by TCRdb to the PCR reads, yields one record per CDR3 protein. The sample carries about 18,000 distinct CDR3 sequences, 55% to 70% recorded once. The treatment was: approximately 9-day PBMC culture with coronavirus spike peptide pools or control peptides (ViraFEST assay). Before Alpha, Beta and Delta appeared in the US, convalescents tested positive (March–December 2020). This CDR3 is 16 amino acids long. The V end was cut by 7 bases, the J end by 2 bases, with 19 bases between. The germline V gene encodes CDR1 MNHNS and CDR2 SASEGT. The data stem from a study of vaccination and CD4 T cells after COVID-19.

This TCR derives from a human donor who had recovered from COVID-19. Specimen: CD4+ T cells from blood, cultured in vitro, collected after SARS-CoV-2 vaccination. The chain joins TRBV6-1 to TRBJ2-3; D possibly corresponds to TRBD1 (5 bases). The CDR3 loop is CASNQKDMVATDTQYF. The CDR3 region has the DNA TGTGCCAGCAACCAAAAGGACATGGTGGCCACAGATACGCAGTATTTT.